One sample yielded the 22 T cell receptor beta chains listed below, sequenced in a study of blood T cell repertoires in COVID-19. Profiling relied on immunoSEQ multiplex PCR, and the TCRdb table lists in-frame clones only, not all of them. The table shows some 97,000 clones, with roughly 79% occurring only once. The sequenced sample was peripheral blood. These receptors were collected from a man in his 70s with active or convalescent COVID-19.

The gene calls are TRBV15 and TRBJ2-7, with no clear D. This CDR3 comprises 14 residues. Per the germline V gene, CDR1 is LNHNV and CDR2 is YYDKDF (reference sequence). Trimming removed 1 base at V and 0 bases at J, with 7 bases between. CDR3: CATSRGANSYEQYF. DNA of the CDR3: TGTGCCACCAGCAGAGGGGCAAACTCCTACGAGCAGTACTTC.

J is TRBJ1-1 and V is TRBV7-9; a weak D match, TRBD1 (5 bases). The CDR3 spans 15 residues. Germline lookup yields CDR1 SEHNR and CDR2 FQNEAQ (reference sequence). Trimming left V 4 bases short and J 5 bases short, with 17 bases between. CDR3 in DNA: TGTGCCAGCAGCTACCTCCGGGGGGGGTCGACTGAAGCTTTCTTT. As protein: CASSYLRGGSTEAFF.

This sequence joins TRBV6-5 and TRBJ2-6; D gene unclear. V dropped 0 bases and J dropped 0 bases, with 6 bases sitting between them. The CDR3 has 16 amino acids. The germline V gene has CDR1 MNHEY and CDR2 SVGAGI. CDR3 amino acids: CASSYSRSSGANVLTF. The CDR3 DNA sequence: TGTGCCAGCAGTTACTCTAGAAGCTCTGGGGCCAACGTCCTGACTTTC.

The rearrangement links TRBV5-5 to TRBJ1-6, with D maybe TRBD1 (5 bases). Trimming stripped 0 bases from V and 5 bases from J, with 12 bases between. CDR3 length equals 16 residues. Germline loops: CDR1 SGHKS, CDR2 YYEKEE (reference sequence). Here the CDR3 DNA reads TGTGCCAGCAGCTTGGCCCCGGACACGAATAATTCACCCCTCCACTTT. Translating gives CASSLAPDTNNSPLHF.

The V call is TRBV6-5, the J call TRBJ1-2, with 7 bases that match TRBD1. CDR1 and CDR2 from the germline V gene are MNHEY and SVGAGI. The CDR3 spans 15 residues. The V gene end was trimmed by 2 bases and the J gene end by 0 bases; junction bases not matched to a gene: 3. This CDR3 is CASSYIGTANYGYTF. The CDR3 nucleotides are TGTGCCAGCAGTTACATTGGGACAGCTAACTATGGCTACACCTTC.

The V call is TRBV7-8, the J call TRBJ1-1; TRBD1 might be the D (5 bases). The length of the CDR3 is 15 residues. The V end was cut by 6 bases, the J end by 4 bases, with 18 bases between. Germline V gene data show CDR1 as SGHVS and CDR2 as FQNEAQ. CDR3 DNA sequence: TGTGCCAGCAGTCTCCGGTGGGGGGGAGGCACTGAAGCTTTCTTT. Its protein product is CASSLRWGGGTEAFF. Full variable domain (missing parts from reference TRBV7-8 and TRBJ1-1): GAGVSQSPRYKVAKRGQDVALRCDPISGHVSLFWYQQALGQGPEFLTYFQNEAQLDKSGLPSDRFFAERPEGSVSTLKIQRTQQEDSAVYLCASSLRWGGGTEAFFGQGTRLTVV.

This clone was observed once. The rearrangement joins TRBV19 to TRBJ1-1; 8 nucleotides match TRBD1. This CDR3 is 13 amino acids long. V lost 4 bases to trimming and J lost 5 bases; unmatched junction nucleotides: 3. CDR1 and CDR2 from the germline V gene are LNHDA and SQIVND (reference sequence). The CDR3 DNA is TGTGCCAGTAGTACACAGGGGGAAACTGAAGCTTTCTTT. The encoded protein is CASSTQGETEAFF. Full variable domain (missing parts from reference TRBV19 and TRBJ1-1): DGGITQSPKYLFRKEGQNVTLSCEQNLNHDAMYWYRQDPGQGLRLIYYSQIVNDFQKGDIAEGYSVSREKKESFPLTVTSAQKNPTAFYLCASSTQGETEAFFGQGTRLTVV.

This chain connects TRBV4-2 to TRBJ2-1; 14 bases match TRBD2. Trimming cost V 5 bases and J 8 bases; bases outside gene matches: 11. CDR3 length equals 17 residues. CDR1 LGHNA and CDR2 YNFKEQ come from the germline V gene. CDR3 nucleotides: TGTGCCAGCAGCGTCTTACCGGGACTAGCGGGAGCACATGAGCAGTTCTTC. Translated, it gives CASSVLPGLAGAHEQFF.

This clone came up a few times. The V and J genes are TRBV6-5 and TRBJ2-7; weak D call: TRBD2 (5 bases). Trimming stripped 6 bases from V and 4 bases from J, with 13 bases between. From germline, CDR1 is MNHEY and CDR2 SVGAGI. The CDR3 has 13 amino acids. CDR3 sequence: CASSLREYYEQYF. The CDR3 DNA is TGTGCCAGCAGCTTAAGGGAGTATTACGAGCAGTACTTC.

This chain joins TRBV7-2 and TRBJ2-3; D unresolved. The germline V gene encodes CDR1 SGHTA and CDR2 FQGNSA. The CDR3 consists of 14 residues. Trimming took 5 bases from V and 2 from J, leaving 11 bases between them. The chain's CDR3 is CASSLDWLTDTQYF. CDR3 DNA sequence: TGTGCCAGCAGCCTTGACTGGCTCACAGATACGCAGTATTTT. The whole variable domain, filled in from reference TRBV7-2 and TRBJ2-3, reads GAGVSQSPSNKVTEKGKDVELRCDPISGHTALYWYRQSLGQGLEFLIYFQGNSAPDKSGLPSDRFSAERTGGSVSTLTIQRTQQEDSAVYLCASSLDWLTDTQYFGPGTRLTVL.

This rearrangement joins TRBV10-3 to TRBJ2-2; tentative D call: TRBD2 (5 bases). With 2 bases removed from V and 3 bases from J, the gap between germline ends came to 7 bases. CDR1 is ENHRY and CDR2 is SYGVKD in the germline V gene. The CDR3 totals 14 residues. CDR3 nucleotide sequence: TGTGCCATCAGTGAGATCGGGGACACCGGGGAGCTGTTTTTT. Protein sequence: CAISEIGDTGELFF.

This clone appeared a single time. V is TRBV5-6 and J is TRBJ2-1, with unresolved D. The length of the CDR3 is 16 residues. Germline assignment: CDR1 SGHDT and CDR2 YYEEEE. V was cut by 2 bases and J by 1 base, with 13 bases left in between. As DNA, the CDR3 is TGTGCCAGCAGCTTCGTTACCCCTATGTCCTACAATGAGCAGTTCTTC. Protein sequence: CASSFVTPMSYNEQFF.

This clone was found a few times. The chain has TRBV6-2 or TRBV6-3 and TRBJ2-1, with a tentative D call TRBD2 (7 bases). Trimming took 6 bases from V and 4 from J, leaving 13 bases between them. The V gene's germline CDR1 is MNHEY and CDR2 SVGEGT. This CDR3 comprises 14 residues. The CDR3 region is CASSRGGVYNEQFF. The CDR3 DNA reads as TGTGCCAGCAGCCGCGGGGGCGTGTACAATGAGCAGTTCTTC.

This chain links TRBV5-4 with TRBJ1-1; 8 positions agree with TRBD1. V trimming: 0 bases; J trimming: 0 bases; junction bases outside the gene matches: 4. Germline values: CDR1 SGHNT, CDR2 YYREEE (reference sequence). The CDR3 consists of 16 residues. CDR3 coding DNA: TGTGCCAGCAGCTTGGGGGCAGGGGGCTTGAACACTGAAGCTTTCTTT. The encoded protein is CASSLGAGGLNTEAFF.

The chain employs TRBV29-1 and TRBJ1-1; D gene unclear. V lost 3 bases and J 6 bases, leaving 17 bases between the germline ends. The CDR3 is 14 residues long. Germline CDR1 SQVTM, CDR2 ANQGSEA. Here the CDR3 DNA reads TGCAGCGTTGAGATTTTAGGGAGATGGGCTGAAGCTTTCTTT. Encoded protein: CSVEILGRWAEAFF.

CDR3 loop: CAISQNQGQGASSGANVLTF. CDR3 coding DNA: TGTGCCATCAGTCAGAATCAGGGACAGGGGGCTTCCTCTGGGGCCAACGTCCTGACTTTC. This rearrangement joins TRBV10-3 to TRBJ2-6, with 12 bases matching TRBD1. Germline CDR1 is ENHRY and CDR2 is SYGVKD. V shed 5 bases and J 0 bases; nucleotides not matched to a gene: 11. The CDR3 has 20 residues.

The chain recombines TRBV6-2 or TRBV6-3 with TRBJ1-5; D is perhaps TRBD1 (6 bases). From germline, CDR1 is MNHEY and CDR2 SVGEGT. The CDR3 contains 19 residues. V was trimmed by 0 bases and J by 3 bases, leaving 21 bases between them. The chain's CDR3 is CASSYSSWTAQQTNQPQHF. Written as DNA, the CDR3 is TGTGCCAGCAGTTACTCGAGCTGGACAGCTCAACAAACCAATCAGCCCCAGCATTTT.

This clone has only a few counts. The genes are TRBV12-5 and TRBJ2-7; D remains unclear. Trimming stripped 4 bases from V and 3 bases from J, with 7 bases between. The CDR3 loop spans 12 amino acids. Germline CDR1 and CDR2: LGHNT and FRNRAP. CDR3 sequence reads: CASGSHNYEQYF. CDR3 bases: TGTGCTAGTGGTTCCCACAACTACGAGCAGTACTTC. The variable domain in full, with the rest retrieved from reference TRBV12-5 and TRBJ2-7, is DARVTQTPRHKVTEMGQEVTMRCQPILGHNTVFWYRQTMMQGLELLAYFRNRAPLDDSGMPKDRFSAEMPDATLATLKIQPSEPRDSAVYFCASGSHNYEQYFGPGTRLTVT.

V gene TRBV7-9 combines with J gene TRBJ1-5, with D perhaps matching TRBD1 (5 bases). The CDR3 is made up of 15 amino acids. Germline CDR1 SEHNR, CDR2 FQNEAQ (reference sequence). V was pared by 1 base and J by 7 bases, with 14 bases between. CDR3 coding DNA: TGTGCCAGCAGCTTAGGCAGGGCGTTTGGGCAGCCCCAGCATTTT. Translated, it gives CASSLGRAFGQPQHF.

This clone was picked up a small number of times. V gene TRBV30 combines with J gene TRBJ2-7, with 11 bases fitting TRBD1. Germline V gene lookup returns CDR1 GTSNPN and CDR2 SVGIG (reference sequence). The CDR3 extends over 14 amino acids. V lost 6 bases, J lost 7 bases, and 11 bases stayed unmatched. CDR3 region: CACLPRDRGNEQYF. In nucleotides, the CDR3 is TGTGCCTGTCTCCCCCGGGACAGGGGGAATGAGCAGTACTTC.

This chain joins TRBV20-1 and TRBJ2-1; D might be TRBD2 (5 bases). This CDR3 comprises 12 residues. CDR1 and CDR2 (germline): DFQATT, SNEGSKA (reference sequence). Between the trimmed V and J ends, which lost 4 bases and 4 bases, there was a span of 8 bases. The CDR3 region is CSANDYYNEQFF. The DNA for the CDR3 is TGCAGTGCTAATGACTATTACAATGAGCAGTTCTTC.

In this sample, this clone turned up many times. Here the CDR3 DNA reads TGTGCCAGCAGCTCCTTGGCAGGGATCTCTGGAAACACCATATATTTT. Translation: CASSSLAGISGNTIYF. V and J are TRBV7-6 and TRBJ1-3, with D possibly TRBD1 on 5 matching bases. The CDR3 has 16 residues. Germline assignment: CDR1 SGHVS and CDR2 FNYEAQ. Trimming removed 4 bases at V and 0 bases at J, with 13 bases between. Full variable domain (outside the CDR3, taken from reference TRBV7-6 and TRBJ1-3): GAGVSQSPRYKVTKRGQDVALRCDPISGHVSLYWYRQALGQGPEFLTYFNYEAQQDKSGLPNDRFSAERPEGSISTLTIQRTEQRDSAMYRCASSSLAGISGNTIYFGEGSWLTVV.